A single sample is the source of the 20 T cell receptor beta chains below, sequenced in a study of metastatic and nonmetastatic thyroid tumors. TCRdb reprocessed the PCR reads using MiXCR. Here the sample spans about 4,300 clones, around 40% being singletons. There were no patients who had received any treatment before thyroid surgery. Sequenced input: tumor tissue. These receptors were taken from a male donor with papillary thyroid cancer or a benign thyroid nodule (not recorded which). Some clones in this sample may be carry-over from other donors' samples.

This clone has a handful of counts. V gene TRBV20-1 combines with J gene TRBJ1-2, with TRBD1 matching 10 bases. This CDR3 has 14 residues. Germline V gene sequence: CDR1 DFQATT, CDR2 SNEGSKA (reference sequence). V was pared by 4 bases and J by 4 bases, with 6 bases of the junction left unmatched. The CDR3 loop is CSATGTGDGYGYTF. The CDR3 region has the DNA TGCAGTGCTACGGGGACAGGGGACGGCTATGGCTACACCTTC.

The chain uses TRBV5-1 and TRBJ1-1; D is possibly TRBD1 (5 bases). Germline values: CDR1 SGHRS, CDR2 YFSETQ. The V gene lost 2 bases and the J gene lost 6 bases, with 17 bases spanning the gap. The CDR3 consists of 15 residues. The DNA for the CDR3 is TGCGCCAGCAGCTTTGACGGGTTAAAAGGGGCTGAAGCTTTCTTT. This codes for CASSFDGLKGAEAFF.

The V and J genes are TRBV6-1 and TRBJ1-6; unclear D gene. The CDR3 extends over 15 amino acids. Germline assignment: CDR1 MNHNS and CDR2 SASEGT. The ends were cut back, 5 bases at V and 5 bases at J, with 13 bases in the middle. CDR3 DNA sequence: TGTGCCAGCAGTTTGCAGGAAGCTAATAATTCACCCCTCCACTTT. It translates to CASSLQEANNSPLHF.

The J gene is TRBJ1-1, the V gene TRBV20-1; D is uncertain. The CDR3 length is 13 residues. The germline V gene encodes CDR1 DFQATT and CDR2 SNEGSKA (reference sequence). The germline V and J ends were trimmed by 1 base and 4 bases, with 10 bases remaining between them. CDR3 amino acids: CSARAATRTEAFF. The CDR3 DNA reads as TGCAGTGCTAGAGCCGCGACACGCACTGAAGCTTTCTTT.

The gene calls are TRBV11-1 and TRBJ2-3, with 9 bases lining up with TRBD1. The CDR3 loop spans 14 amino acids. The germline V gene has CDR1 SGHAT and CDR2 FQDESV (reference sequence). Germline trimming cut 2 bases from V and 5 bases from J; bases unmatched to any gene: 2. The CDR3 DNA follows: TGTGCCAGCAGCTTATGGACAGGGGTAGATACGCAGTATTTT. Residues: CASSLWTGVDTQYF.

This clone turned up a few times. The chain joins TRBV15 to TRBJ1-2; perhaps TRBD1 as D (6 bases). CDR3 length: 14 residues. Germline V gene lookup returns CDR1 LNHNV and CDR2 YYDKDF (reference sequence). V lost 0 bases, J lost 7 bases, and 12 bases lay in between. The CDR3 DNA reads TGTGCCACCAGCAGAGATCAGGGGCAGGTTGGCTACACCTTC. Protein sequence: CATSRDQGQVGYTF.

The chain has TRBV6-5 and TRBJ1-2, with D unclear. The CDR3 totals 13 residues. Germline V CDR1 and CDR2: MNHEY, SVGAGI. Trimming stripped 3 bases from V and 0 bases from J, with 5 bases between. This CDR3 is CASSYVANYGYTF. In DNA, the CDR3 is TGTGCCAGCAGTTATGTAGCTAACTATGGCTACACCTTC.

This clone was counted a few times. J is TRBJ2-7 and V is TRBV6-1; 8 bases match TRBD1. This CDR3 contains 14 residues. Germline values: CDR1 MNHNS, CDR2 SASEGT. V shed 7 bases and J 1 base; nucleotides not matched to a gene: 6. CDR3 sequence (DNA): TGTGCCAGCAAGAGGACAGGGAGGTCCTACGAGCAGTACTTC. This translates into CASKRTGRSYEQYF.

The chain has TRBV14 and TRBJ2-3, with 7 bases that match TRBD1. CDR1 and CDR2 (germline): SGHDN, FVKESK. V was clipped by 0 bases and J by 3 bases; unmatched bases: 9. This CDR3 has 17 amino acids. The CDR3 bases are TGTGCCAGCAGCCAAGAGCCAACAGGGGAGAGGACAGATACGCAGTATTTT. It translates to CASSQEPTGERTDTQYF.

This clone was observed a handful of times. Compared with germline, one end of the junction differs, possibly owing to a read error. This sequence joins TRBV6-1 and TRBJ1-3, with D possibly being TRBD1 (5 bases). Germline-derived CDR1 and CDR2 are MNHNS and SASEGT. The CDR3 spans 11 residues. This chain's CDR3 is CAGAGGNTIYF. In DNA form, the CDR3 reads TGCGCCGGGGCAGGGGGAAACACCATATATTTT.

J is TRBJ1-2 and V is TRBV20-1, with D maybe TRBD1 (5 bases). Trimming shortened V by 5 bases and J by 7 bases, and 17 bases separated the two germline ends. The CDR3 contains 13 residues. From germline, CDR1 is DFQATT and CDR2 SNEGSKA (reference sequence). The CDR3 DNA is TGCAGTGCTGAGAACGACGGGGCAGCTGGCTACACCTTC. It specifies CSAENDGAAGYTF.

This clone was picked up a small number of times. The J gene is TRBJ2-7, the V gene TRBV6-2 or TRBV6-3; D may be TRBD2 (5 bases). The germline V gene encodes CDR1 MNHEY and CDR2 SVGEGT. Trimming cost V 8 bases and J 5 bases, with 10 bases left between them. The CDR3 is 11 residues long. The chain's CDR3 is CASRDRDEQYF. CDR3 nucleotide sequence: TGTGCCAGCCGGGATCGGGACGAGCAGTACTTC.

The V gene is TRBV6-5, the J gene TRBJ2-3; TRBD1 agrees at 7 bases. Trimming at V came to 2 bases and at J to 1 base, leaving 9 bases not matched to a gene. CDR1 and CDR2 (germline): MNHEY, SVGAGI. There are 17 residues in the CDR3. The CDR3 reads CASSYPLGTAGTDTQYF. DNA for the CDR3: TGTGCCAGCAGTTACCCACTCGGGACAGCAGGCACAGATACGCAGTATTTT.

The V call is TRBV5-6, the J call TRBJ2-3, with D unclear. V lost 4 bases to trimming and J lost 2 bases, with 2 bases between them. The CDR3 sequence is 11 residues long. Germline V CDR1 and CDR2: SGHDT, YYEEEE. CDR3 DNA sequence: TGTGCCAGCAGCACCACAGATACGCAGTATTTT. As protein: CASSTTDTQYF.

Relative to its sample, this clone is medium-sized (0.01 to 0.1%). V gene TRBV20-1 combines with J gene TRBJ2-5; D gene uncertain. The V gene lost 5 bases and the J gene lost 8 bases, with 12 bases spanning the gap. Germline CDR1 reads DFQATT; CDR2 reads SNEGSKA (reference sequence). This CDR3 contains 11 residues. CDR3 coding DNA: TGCAGTGCTCCCAAGGGCGAAACCCAGTACTTC. Its protein is CSAPKGETQYF.

The chain has TRBV11-3 and TRBJ2-1, with 8 bases that match TRBD2. Germline lookup yields CDR1 SGHNT and CDR2 YENEEA. J gave up 2 bases and V 5 bases, and 2 bases lay outside the gene matches. CDR3 size: 14 residues. DNA of the CDR3: TGTGCCAGCAGCCGGGGGGGAACCTACAATGAGCAGTTCTTC. Amino acid sequence: CASSRGGTYNEQFF. Together with reference TRBV11-3 and TRBJ2-1, the CDR3 gives the full variable domain: EAGVVQSPRYKIIEKKQPVAFWCNPISGHNTLYWYLQNLGQGPELLIRYENEEAVDDSQLPKDRFSAERLKGVDSTLKIQPAELGDSAVYLCASSRGGTYNEQFFGPGTRLTVL.

This clone is large. The chain combines TRBV2 with TRBJ1-2; 10 bases map to TRBD1. With 10 bases clipped from V and 3 bases from J, the junction kept 5 bases outside the gene matches. CDR1 is SNHLY, CDR2 FYNNEI, per germline. The CDR3 length is 13 residues. CDR3 DNA sequence: TGTGCCACCCGGGACAGGGGTGACTATGGCTACACCTTC. This codes for CATRDRGDYGYTF. The complete variable domain, with remaining parts taken from reference TRBV2 and TRBJ1-2, reads EPEVTQTPSHQVTQMGQEVILRCVPISNHLYFYWYRQILGQKVEFLVSFYNNEISEKSEIFDDQFSVERPDGSNFTLKIRSTKLEDSAMYFCATRDRGDYGYTFGSGTRLTVV.

This clone was counted only a few times. The chain recombines TRBV19 with TRBJ1-2; TRBD1 aligns across 9 bases. From germline, CDR1 is LNHDA and CDR2 SQIVND (reference sequence). Unmatched junction bases numbered 11, after V lost 5 bases and J lost 7 bases. This CDR3 contains 15 residues. CDR3 amino acids: CASSPYPDRGAGYTF. The CDR3, as DNA: TGTGCCAGTAGTCCCTACCCGGACAGGGGAGCTGGCTACACCTTC. The complete variable domain, with remaining parts taken from reference TRBV19 and TRBJ1-2, reads DGGITQSPKYLFRKEGQNVTLSCEQNLNHDAMYWYRQDPGQGLRLIYYSQIVNDFQKGDIAEGYSVSREKKESFPLTVTSAQKNPTAFYLCASSPYPDRGAGYTFGSGTRLTVV.

The chain recombines TRBV6-1 with TRBJ2-2; 7 bases line up with TRBD2. This CDR3 is 17 amino acids long. With 8 bases clipped from V and 4 bases from J, the junction kept 16 bases outside the gene matches. The germline V gene encodes CDR1 MNHNS and CDR2 SASEGT. The CDR3 spells CASYQGRQGGSTGELFF. CDR3 coding DNA: TGTGCCAGCTACCAAGGGAGGCAGGGAGGGTCCACCGGGGAGCTGTTTTTT.

This CDR3 is CASSLLTGGRNEQYF. In nucleotides, the CDR3 is TGTGCCAGCAGTTTATTGACAGGGGGAAGGAACGAGCAGTACTTC. V usage is TRBV28 and J usage is TRBJ2-7, with 9 bases that match TRBD1. Germline CDR1 and CDR2: MDHEN and SYDVKM. The ends lost 1 base at V and 5 bases at J; junction bases unmatched: 6. The CDR3 is 15 residues long.